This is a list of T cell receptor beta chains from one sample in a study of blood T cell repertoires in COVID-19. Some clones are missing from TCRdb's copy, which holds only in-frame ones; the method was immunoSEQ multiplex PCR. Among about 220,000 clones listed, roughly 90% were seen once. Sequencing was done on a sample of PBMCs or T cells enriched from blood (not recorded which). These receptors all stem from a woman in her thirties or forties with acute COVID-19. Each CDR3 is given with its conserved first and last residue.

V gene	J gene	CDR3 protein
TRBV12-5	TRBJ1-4	CASGLVLRGGEEKLFF
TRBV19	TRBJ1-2	CASSLNYGYTF
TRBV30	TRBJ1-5	CAWSGGDAQPQHF
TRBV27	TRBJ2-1	CASSLTGAALYNEQFF
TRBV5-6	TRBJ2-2	CASSLLGGPGELFF
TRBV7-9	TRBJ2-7	CASSFSAYEQYF
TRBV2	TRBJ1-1	CASCENYNTEAFF
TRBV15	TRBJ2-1	CATSLGTSGGDSSYNEQFF
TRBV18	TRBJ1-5	CASSPTGNLGNQPQHF
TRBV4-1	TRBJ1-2	CASSQPTQGTNYGYTF
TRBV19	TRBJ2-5	CASSSRQAPGQETQYF
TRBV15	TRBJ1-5	CATSRGRSNQPQHF
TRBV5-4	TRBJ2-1	CASSLPPRPGTGGDEQFF
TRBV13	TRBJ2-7	CASSLGRYEQYF
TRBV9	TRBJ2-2	CASSVARQPNTGELFF
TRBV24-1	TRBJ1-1	CATSASTEAFF
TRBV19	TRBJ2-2	CASSLTRTGGRELFF
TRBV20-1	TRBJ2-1	CSASDWLLVQVNEQFF
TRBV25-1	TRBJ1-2	CASSESREFSDGYTF
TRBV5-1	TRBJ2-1	CASSRGQGLAEQFF